A selection of T cell receptor beta chains follows, all from one sample in a study of shared T cell receptors in the human thymus. Only in-frame clones appear in the TCRdb table, and some are missing; sequencing was by immunoSEQ multiplex PCR. The sample lists about 380,000 clones, more than 85% occurring once. The sequencing sample was made of thymocytes. These receptors were collected from a human donor. The CDR3 runs from the conserved cysteine through the conserved F or W. The D gene is left open where the match is weak. Rows may omit the clone size; those that give it use once, few, many or a size class.

>TRBV6-1|NA|TRBD2|TRBJ2-1
CANPGGGPKWNEQFF
TGTGCCAACCCGGGGGGGGGCCCTAAATGGAATGAGCAGTTCTTC
>TRBV11-2|NA|NA|TRBJ2-4
CASKAGWMEKNIQYF
TGTGCCAGTAAAGCAGGGTGGATGGAAAAAAACATTCAGTACTTC
>TRBV19|NA|NA|TRBJ1-4
CASSMVRRAGANEKLFF
TGTGCCAGTAGTATGGTGAGAAGGGCCGGTGCTAATGAAAAACTGTTTTTT
>TRBV29-1|NA|TRBD2|TRBJ2-7
CSVTTGLAGAYEQYF
TGCAGCGTTACAACCGGACTAGCGGGTGCCTACGAGCAGTACTTC
>TRBV7-2|NA|TRBD1|TRBJ1-1
CASSLDRGLFTEAFF
TGTGCCAGCAGCTTAGACAGGGGACTTTTCACTGAAGCTTTCTTT
>TRBV5-1|NA|TRBD2|TRBJ2-3
CASSLLLAGARSTDTQYF
TGCGCCAGCAGCTTGTTACTAGCGGGAGCCAGAAGCACAGATACGCAGTATTTT
>TRBV5-1|NA|TRBD1|TRBJ2-1
CASSPQTGKAYNEQFF
TGCGCCAGCAGCCCACAGACAGGGAAGGCCTACAATGAGCAGTTCTTC
>TRBV11-2|NA|TRBD2|TRBJ2-5
CASSYRLAGTRGETQYF
TGTGCCAGCAGTTACCGCTTAGCGGGGACGAGGGGAGAGACCCAGTACTTC
>TRBV27|NA|NA|TRBJ2-1
CATTHNSYNEQFF
TGTGCCACCACCCATAACTCCTACAATGAGCAGTTCTTC
>TRBV28|NA|TRBD2|TRBJ2-7
CASSLPREFAYEQYF
TGTGCCAGCAGTTTGCCGCGGGAGTTCGCCTACGAGCAGTACTTC
>TRBV5-1|once|TRBD1|TRBJ2-7
CASSADRVGNEQYF
TGCGCCAGCAGCGCCGACAGGGTAGGTAACGAGCAGTACTTC
>TRBV28|NA|TRBD2|TRBJ2-1
CASSSRRVPASGSPIGGEQFF
TGTGCCAGCAGTTCACGACGGGTCCCGGCTAGCGGGAGCCCTATCGGGGGTGAGCAGTTCTTC
>TRBV9|NA|NA|TRBJ1-1
CASSANPYSEAFF
TGTGCCAGCAGCGCAAACCCTTATAGTGAAGCTTTCTTT
>TRBV5-4|once|TRBD2|TRBJ2-7
CASSLARGAGVSYEQYF
TGTGCCAGCAGCTTGGCCCGGGGAGCGGGAGTTTCCTACGAGCAGTACTTC
>TRBV28|NA|TRBD2|TRBJ2-7
CASSPLAGVTLEQYF
TGTGCCAGCAGTCCTTTAGCGGGAGTTACCCTGGAGCAGTACTTC
>TRBV7-9|NA|TRBD1|TRBJ1-1
CASSLKPRDREAFF
TGTGCCAGCAGCTTAAAGCCGCGGGACAGGGAAGCTTTCTTT
>TRBV27|NA|TRBD1|TRBJ2-1
CASRDLQGARDNEQFF
TGTGCCAGCAGAGACTTACAGGGGGCTAGGGACAATGAGCAGTTCTTC
>TRBV29-1|NA|NA|TRBJ2-5
CSAPLETQYF
TGCAGCGCTCCCTTGGAGACCCAGTACTTC
>TRBV7-6|NA|TRBD1|TRBJ1-1
CASTLRGTLLGTTEAFF
TGTGCCAGCACCCTCAGGGGGACTCTCCTTGGGACAACTGAAGCTTTCTTT
>TRBV27|NA|NA|TRBJ1-5
CASSLSPMEGRRQPQHF
TGTGCCAGCAGTTTATCGCCGATGGAGGGGCGGCGGCAGCCCCAGCATTTT
>TRBV14|once|NA|TRBJ2-7
CASSQDRAPPQEQYF
TGTGCCAGCAGCCAAGATAGGGCCCCGCCACAGGAGCAGTACTTC
>TRBV4-2|NA|TRBD2|TRBJ2-7
CASSQVLAGGQEQYF
TGTGCCAGCAGCCAGGTACTAGCGGGAGGGCAAGAGCAGTACTTC
>TRBV7-9|NA|NA|TRBJ2-1
CASSWIGTINNEQFF
TGTGCCAGCAGCTGGATCGGGACCATCAACAATGAGCAGTTCTTC
>TRBV6-5|NA|TRBD1|TRBJ2-7
CASSYRTGVSYEQYF
TGTGCCAGCAGTTATAGGACAGGGGTGTCCTACGAGCAGTACTTC
>TRBV10-2|NA|NA|TRBJ2-7
CASKLAREQYF
TGCGCCAGCAAGTTAGCCCGCGAGCAGTACTTC
>TRBV19|NA|NA|TRBJ1-5
CASSRRAPNQPQHF
TGTGCCAGTAGTCGACGGGCTCCCAATCAGCCCCAGCATTTT
>TRBV4-1|NA|TRBD2|TRBJ2-1
CASSQGTSEVYNEQFF
TGCGCCAGCAGCCAGGGGACTAGCGAGGTCTACAATGAGCAGTTCTTC
>TRBV6-5|NA|TRBD1|TRBJ2-7
CASSPPGQGTYEQYF
TGTGCCAGCAGTCCACCAGGACAGGGGACCTACGAGCAGTACTTC
>TRBV28|NA|NA|TRBJ2-7
CASMSYWAGSSYEQYF
TGTGCCAGCATGTCTTATTGGGCAGGGAGCTCCTACGAGCAGTACTTC
>TRBV27|NA|NA|TRBJ1-1
CASTSRDRGGNTEAFF
TGTGCCAGCACCTCCAGGGATCGGGGGGGGAACACTGAAGCTTTCTTT
>TRBV28|NA|TRBD2|TRBJ2-1
CASSAAGLHYNEQFF
TGTGCCAGCAGTGCCGCGGGACTACACTACAATGAGCAGTTCTTC
>TRBV10-1|NA|NA|TRBJ2-7
CASSEKAQGRGYEQYF
TGCGCCAGCAGTGAGAAGGCACAGGGTAGAGGGTACGAGCAGTACTTC
>TRBV25-1|NA|NA|TRBJ2-2
CASSRGALLNTGELFF
TGTGCCAGCAGTAGGGGAGCCCTCCTAAACACCGGGGAGCTGTTTTTT
>TRBV6-1|NA|NA|TRBJ1-5
CANRGGHNQPQHF
TGTGCCAATCGAGGCGGGCACAATCAGCCCCAGCATTTT
>TRBV9|NA|TRBD1|TRBJ2-3
CASSVSVDRGKKGGTDTQYF
TGTGCCAGCAGCGTTAGTGTTGACAGGGGGAAGAAAGGGGGCACAGATACGCAGTATTTT
>TRBV29-1|NA|TRBD1|TRBJ1-2
CSVLIQGESDYGYTF
TGCAGCGTCCTCATACAGGGGGAGTCGGACTATGGCTACACCTTC
>TRBV27|NA|TRBD2|TRBJ2-7
CASSLWGGGGPALLEQYF
TGTGCCAGCAGTTTATGGGGAGGCGGGGGGCCGGCCCTTCTCGAGCAGTACTTC
>TRBV5-5|NA|NA|TRBJ1-1
CASTPAGGGSTEAFF
TGTGCCAGCACCCCGGCGGGGGGCGGGAGCACTGAAGCTTTCTTT
>TRBV10-2|once|TRBD2|TRBJ2-1
CASSRTSGWVPDYNEQFF
TGCGCCAGCAGTAGGACTAGCGGGTGGGTACCAGATTACAATGAGCAGTTCTTC
>TRBV28|NA|TRBD2|TRBJ2-3
CASSLWGPAGPFTDTQYF
TGTGCCAGCAGTTTATGGGGGCCAGCGGGGCCCTTCACAGATACGCAGTATTTT
>TRBV28|NA|NA|TRBJ2-7
CASRLPPRDGPYEQYF
TGTGCCAGCAGACTGCCCCCCCGGGACGGACCCTACGAGCAGTACTTC
>TRBV15|NA|NA|TRBJ2-7
CATSNRTPVDEQYF
TGTGCCACCAGCAATCGGACGCCGGTGGACGAGCAGTACTTC
>TRBV18|NA|NA|TRBJ2-1
CASSPGATAYNEQFF
TGTGCCAGCTCACCGGGAGCGACCGCCTACAATGAGCAGTTCTTC
>TRBV27|NA|NA|TRBJ2-1
CASSFGLGAGNEQFF
TGTGCCAGCAGTTTTGGCCTAGGGGCGGGAAATGAGCAGTTCTTC
>TRBV7-8|NA|NA|TRBJ2-7
CASSLENLTRCNHGVYEQYF
TGTGCCAGCAGCTTAGAAAACCTTACTAGATGCAACCATGGGGTCTACGAGCAGTACTTC